The 17 T cell receptor beta chains listed next were all sequenced from one sample in a study of human T cells and chemical hapten exposure (dated by TCRdb to the early 2020s). Library preparation used RACE. The sequencing machine was a NextSeq 500. Using fastp at Q25 and MiXCR, TCRdb reprocessed the public reads and kept productive beta chains. Entries that share a CDR3 protein sequence are merged under the most common genes and DNA. In this sample the table shows 95,000 to 100,000 distinct CDR3 sequences, 9.5% to 15% of which occur a single time. Approximately 2% of the sample goes to the ten largest clones. The time point label corresponds to: patch test 1, 2 weeks after DPC sensitization. The treatment or condition label for this specimen denotes: therapeutic diphenylcyclopropenone sensitization with weekly scalp DPC. The sequences come from whole blood, collected in connection with sensitization to the hapten diphenylcyclopropenone (DPC). These receptors all stem from a woman between 40 and 55 years old with alopecia areata. Some clones in this sample may be carry-over from other donors' samples.

The J gene is TRBJ2-1, the V gene TRBV7-9; D is undetermined. CDR3 length: 15 residues. Germline values: CDR1 SEHNR, CDR2 FQNEAQ (reference sequence). The V gene lost 0 bases and the J gene lost 7 bases, with 13 bases spanning the gap. For the CDR3, the DNA is TGTGCCAGCAGCTTAGCGCTACGGACGGATAATGAGCAGTTCTTC. Translating it yields CASSLALRTDNEQFF.

There are a few counts of this clonotype. This chain connects TRBV5-3 to TRBJ2-5; no definite D call. Being an ORF, TRBV5-3 has a function that is uncertain. Trimming took off 1 base at V and 1 base at J, with 8 bases between the two ends. The CDR3 is 14 amino acids. CDR3: CARSLNGRQETQYF. In DNA, the CDR3 is TGTGCCAGAAGCTTGAATGGGCGCCAAGAGACCCAGTACTTC.

This clonotype was counted between two and nine times. The rearrangement links TRBV7-3 to TRBJ2-4, with D possibly TRBD2 on 6 matching bases. Trimming cost V 5 bases and J 3 bases, with 11 bases left between them. This CDR3 comprises 14 residues. CDR1 is SGHTA, CDR2 FQGTGA, per germline. The CDR3 DNA sequence: TGTGCCAGCAGCGGGGCTAGCGTCAAAAACATTCAGTACTTC. Protein: CASSGASVKNIQYF.

The CDR3 nucleotides read TGCGCCAGCAGCCCGTCTCCGGGACAGATCCACGAGCAGTACTTC. It codes for CASSPSPGQIHEQYF. The chain carries TRBV5-1 and TRBJ2-7; 7 bases agree with TRBD1. V was clipped by 4 bases and J by 5 bases; unmatched bases: 12. Per the germline V gene, CDR1 is SGHRS and CDR2 is YFSETQ. The CDR3 has 15 amino acids.

Ten or more counts support this clonotype. The chain uses TRBV6-6 and TRBJ2-2; D is ambiguous. CDR3 size: 12 residues. Trimming took 6 bases from V and 8 from J, leaving 10 bases between them. Germline CDR1 is MNHNY and CDR2 is SVGAGI (reference sequence). The CDR3 DNA sequence: TGTGCCAGCAGCGGCCCTAGAGGGGAGCTGTTTTTT. Translating it yields CASSGPRGELFF.

This clonotype has more than one count but fewer than ten. This chain uses TRBV6-6 with TRBJ2-7, with D possibly being TRBD2 (5 bases). Trimming removed 0 bases from V and 2 bases from J, with 14 bases in between. This CDR3 has 16 amino acids. Per the germline V gene, CDR1 is MNHNY and CDR2 is SVGAGI (reference sequence). The CDR3 coding sequence is TGTGCCAGCAGTTACTCACCTGGGAGAAGTACCTACGAGCAGTACTTC. It codes for CASSYSPGRSTYEQYF.

There are a few counts of this clonotype. V and J are TRBV27 and TRBJ2-2; 7 bases line up with TRBD2. V lost 4 bases, J lost 5 bases, and 7 bases stayed unmatched. The CDR3 length is 15 residues. Per the germline V gene, CDR1 is MNHEY and CDR2 is SMNVEV (reference sequence). CDR3: CASSWEGPRTGELFF. In nucleotides, the CDR3 is TGTGCCAGCAGTTGGGAGGGCCCGCGGACCGGGGAGCTGTTTTTT.

This clonotype was observed a few times. The chain recombines TRBV12-3 or TRBV12-4 with TRBJ1-5; a possible D gene is TRBD1 (6 bases). The CDR3 consists of 13 residues. The germline V and J ends were trimmed by 3 bases and 4 bases, with 7 bases remaining between them. The CDR3 spells CASSFQGNQPQHF. The DNA for the CDR3 is TGTGCCAGCAGTTTCCAGGGGAATCAGCCCCAGCATTTT.

V and J are TRBV10-3 and TRBJ2-7; 9 bases fit TRBD2. This CDR3 is 15 amino acids long. The germline V gene encodes CDR1 ENHRY and CDR2 SYGVKD. V trimming: 6 bases; J trimming: 0 bases; junction bases outside the gene matches: 6. CDR3: CAIRTSGGNSYEQYF. CDR3 in DNA: TGTGCCATCAGGACGAGCGGGGGGAACTCCTACGAGCAGTACTTC.

This clonotype was detected only a few times. This rearrangement joins TRBV28 to TRBJ2-1; TRBD1 agrees at 9 bases. CDR1 and CDR2 from the germline V gene are MDHEN and SYDVKM. The CDR3 covers 15 residues. Trimming cost V 6 bases and J 7 bases; bases outside gene matches: 10. The CDR3 sequence is CASRQPGQGGNEQFF. The CDR3 DNA is TGTGCCAGCAGACAACCGGGACAGGGAGGGAATGAGCAGTTCTTC.

A few counts support this clonotype. The chain recombines TRBV2 with TRBJ2-5; no firm D call. The CDR3 sequence is 12 residues long. The germline V gene has CDR1 SNHLY and CDR2 FYNNEI. Deletions cut 7 bases from V and 3 bases from J, with 9 bases between. CDR3 coding DNA: TGTGCCAGCACGGACCTAAAAGAGACCCAGTACTTC. Its translation is CASTDLKETQYF.

This clonotype occurred many times. The CDR3 reads CAISESRTGGHEQYF. In nucleotides, the CDR3 is TGTGCCATCAGTGAGTCAAGGACAGGGGGTCACGAGCAGTACTTC. This chain uses TRBV10-3 with TRBJ2-7; 10 positions agree with TRBD1. CDR3 length: 15 residues. Germline values: CDR1 ENHRY, CDR2 SYGVKD. J lost 5 bases, V lost 0 bases, and 4 bases had no gene match.

This clonotype was recorded at least ten times. This chain links TRBV7-8 with TRBJ2-1; the match to TRBD2 covers 7 bases. After removal of 3 bases from V and 7 bases from J, the junction contained 9 bases not matched to a gene. Germline V CDR1 and CDR2: SGHVS, FQNEAQ. The CDR3 consists of 15 residues. CDR3 coding DNA: TGTGCCAGCAGCTTGTTCCAGCGGGATGGGAATGAGCAGTTCTTC. Translation: CASSLFQRDGNEQFF.

This clonotype was picked up many times. This chain links TRBV30 with TRBJ2-5; a weak D match, TRBD1 (5 bases). V lost 2 bases to trimming and J lost 1 base, with 14 bases between them. This CDR3 spans 15 amino acids. CDR1 is GTSNPN and CDR2 is SVGIG in the germline V gene (reference sequence). The CDR3 is CAWSRQGEVQETQYF. The CDR3 region has the DNA TGTGCCTGGAGTCGCCAGGGTGAGGTCCAAGAGACCCAGTACTTC.

The rearrangement links TRBV7-2 to TRBJ2-1, with TRBD2 identical over 8 bases. The CDR3 is made up of 15 amino acids. Losses at the gene ends were 2 bases for V and 11 bases for J; bases not matched to a gene: 11. The germline V gene encodes CDR1 SGHTA and CDR2 FQGNSA. The CDR3 DNA is TGTGCCAGCAGCTTATCTAAGCGGGAGAACGGGAAGCAGTTCTTC. Amino acid sequence: CASSLSKRENGKQFF.

The chain recombines TRBV19 with TRBJ2-7, with a tentative D call TRBD2 (6 bases). Trimming took 5 bases from V and 7 from J, leaving 12 bases between them. CDR3 size: 12 residues. Germline CDR1 and CDR2: LNHDA and SQIVND (reference sequence). The CDR3 region has the DNA TGTGCCAGTAGTCGGGAGTACAAAGAGCAGTACTTC. It encodes CASSREYKEQYF. The full variable domain, its missing parts supplied by reference TRBV19 and TRBJ2-7, is DGGITQSPKYLFRKEGQNVTLSCEQNLNHDAMYWYRQDPGQGLRLIYYSQIVNDFQKGDIAEGYSVSREKKESFPLTVTSAQKNPTAFYLCASSREYKEQYFGPGTRLTVT.

In its sample, this clonotype was seen a few times. The chain employs TRBV10-2 and TRBJ2-7; 11 bases line up with TRBD2. Germline-derived CDR1 and CDR2 are WSHSY and SAAADI. CDR3 length equals 14 residues. V was pared by 7 bases and J by 2 bases, with 4 bases of the junction left unmatched. The CDR3 loop is CASTPGLAAYEQYF. The CDR3 nucleotides read TGCGCCAGCACCCCGGGACTAGCGGCCTACGAGCAGTACTTC.